Listed below are T cell receptor beta chains from one sample, sequenced in a study of cytomegalovirus exposure and HLA in healthy donors. Generated by immunoSEQ multiplex PCR, the TCRdb table keeps only in-frame clones and is missing some. Of 65,000 to 75,000 clones in the sample, 80% to 95% were seen once. The sequenced material came from PBMCs. The receptors come from a man between 18 and 35 years old in good health and CMV-seropositive. Both conserved end residues are part of each CDR3.

J gene | V gene | CDR3 protein
TRBJ2-1 | TRBV5-1 | CASSLADNEQFF
TRBJ2-1 | TRBV11-3 | CASSPRTGQEQFF
TRBJ2-2 | TRBV5-1 | CASSRGAGGINTGELFF
TRBJ2-7 | TRBV2 | CASTVEREVSSGEQYF
TRBJ1-2 | TRBV29-1 | CSVERRGQGQGYTF
TRBJ2-1 | TRBV30 | CAWSDRGTGEQFF
TRBJ1-2 | TRBV30 | CAWSRRQSTF
TRBJ2-5 | TRBV5-4 | CASSVSPGLAGVGETQYF
TRBJ2-5 | TRBV28 | CASSFTGRETQYF
TRBJ2-3 | TRBV6-5 | CASSPGLAGVDTQYF
TRBJ2-7 | TRBV18 | CASSPRDNGAYEQYF
TRBJ2-7 | TRBV5-6 | CASSGDLPGYEQYF
TRBJ2-7 | TRBV6-1 | CASLVAVHEQYF
TRBJ2-1 | TRBV5-1 | CASSAGTGYNEQFF
TRBJ1-5 | TRBV7-9 | CASSLRTDQPQHF
TRBJ2-5 | TRBV6-6 | CASRPGTGETQYF
TRBJ1-2 | TRBV9 | CASSVDSRGQDGYTF
TRBJ2-5 | TRBV5-1 | CASSPVAGQETQYF
TRBJ2-1 | TRBV30 | CAWSYLNEQFF
TRBJ2-7 | TRBV5-1 | CASSSDQGAEQYF
TRBJ1-4 | TRBV11-2 | CASSSRGGHEGNEKLFF
TRBJ2-1 | TRBV27 | CASSLSPSSYNEQFF
TRBJ1-2 | TRBV4-1 | CASSLEQGTYGYTF
TRBJ2-7 | TRBV28 | CASSLGRGLGEQYF
TRBJ2-3 | TRBV7-3 | CASSLRGGGAGASTDTQYF
TRBJ2-7 | TRBV29-1 | CSVELLAGVREQYF
TRBJ1-5 | TRBV7-2 | CASSLQGGQPQHF
TRBJ2-2 | TRBV6-1 | CASRISQTGELFF
TRBJ1-4 | TRBV9 | CASSRDSYNEKLFF
TRBJ2-1 | TRBV5-1 | CASSLGVDNEQFF
TRBJ2-5 | TRBV5-4 | CASSGGGRLEETQYF
TRBJ2-6 | TRBV27 | CASGLFGANVLTF
TRBJ1-2 | TRBV19 | CATREGFYYGYTF
TRBJ1-2 | TRBV30 | CAWATGRYTF
TRBJ2-6 | TRBV6-1 | CASSVQGSGANVLTF
TRBJ2-7 | TRBV18 | CASSPGTGASEQYF
TRBJ1-4 | TRBV28 | CASTPATGIEKLFF
TRBJ2-6 | TRBV19 | CASSHGTGGAGANVLTF
TRBJ1-5 | TRBV28 | CASSLRDREPNQPQHF
TRBJ2-3 | TRBV9 | CASSVAVSTDTQYF
TRBJ1-5 | TRBV6-5 | CASSWDRINQPQHF
TRBJ2-3 | TRBV5-4 | CASRSPLDWASTDTQYF
TRBJ2-5 | TRBV29-1 | CSTGGLAHQETQYF
TRBJ2-2 | TRBV28 | CATGVSTGELFF
TRBJ1-2 | TRBV14 | CASSPSGVYGYTF
TRBJ2-1 | TRBV6-4 | CASSGLAGGDEQFF
TRBJ2-2 | TRBV6-5 | CASSYGISEYTGELFF
TRBJ1-1 | TRBV9 | CASSDTLTGAFF
TRBJ2-3 | TRBV7-3 | CASSLAGGTQYF
TRBJ1-5 | TRBV11-2 | CASSFRGGGNQPQHF
TRBJ2-1 | TRBV11-3 | CASSFGGLYNEQFF
TRBJ2-3 | TRBV5-1 | CASSFRPFGGMTDTQYF